A single sample is the source of the 21 T cell receptor beta chains below, sequenced in a study of low-dose radiotherapy and immunotherapy resistance in tumors. Time point in this sample: after trial treatment. Treatment in this sample: LDRT plus nivolumab, ipilimumab, low-dose cyclophosphamide and aspirin (RACIN trial). With TRAV- and TRBV-specific primers, first-strand cDNA was made, covering the alpha and beta chains. The authors ran around 19 PCR cycles to amplify TCRs with a constant-region primer and V-primer adapter. TCRdb passed the reads through MiXCR, listing each CDR3 protein once. The top ten hold approximately 1.5% of the sample, which has around 80,000 distinct CDR3 sequences, around 17% seen once. The sequenced sample was PBMCs, obtained after low-dose radiotherapy plus immunotherapy. These receptors were obtained from a male donor with prostate cancer.

Concerning this clonotype: A read error is the likely source, as a far larger clone sits one nucleotide away. The rearrangement joins TRBV7-2 to TRBJ2-1, with D possibly called TRBD1 or TRBD2 (5 bases each). The V and J ends lost 6 bases and 10 bases respectively, with 16 bases between them. This CDR3 is built from 13 residues. Germline V gene sequence: CDR1 SGHTA, CDR2 FQGNSA. The CDR3 sequence: CASRGDPTSEQFF. The CDR3 DNA reads TGTGCCAGCAGAGGGGACCCTACTTCCGAGCAGTTCTTC.

This clonotype was seen ten or more times. V and J are TRBV7-8 and TRBJ1-4; D is unclear. The ends were cut back, 7 bases at V and 6 bases at J, with 12 bases in the middle. The V gene's germline CDR1 is SGHVS and CDR2 FQNEAQ. This CDR3 spans 13 amino acids. The CDR3: CASMAGWYEKLFF. CDR3 nucleotides: TGTGCCAGCATGGCTGGGTGGTATGAAAAACTGTTTTTT.

A word on this clonotype: A read error is the likely source, as a far larger clone sits one nucleotide away. CDR3 amino acids: CASSPGGGGPNEQFF. DNA of the CDR3: TGTGCCAGCAGCCCCGGAGGAGGGGGCCCCAATGAGCAGTTCTTC. V and J are TRBV13 and TRBJ2-1, with D perhaps matching TRBD1 (7 bases). The CDR3 loop spans 15 amino acids. Germline V CDR1 and CDR2: PRHDT, FYEKMQ (reference sequence). The V gene lost 5 bases and the J gene lost 6 bases, with 17 bases spanning the gap.

This clonotype appeared many times. The chain is built from TRBV28 and TRBJ2-7; TRBD2 matches 11 bases. Germline lookup yields CDR1 MDHEN and CDR2 SYDVKM. The V and J ends lost 6 bases and 4 bases, in that order; junction bases with no gene match: 5. This CDR3 is built from 14 residues. CDR3 protein: CASRISGRGYEQYF. In nucleotides, the CDR3 is TGTGCCAGCAGGATTAGCGGGAGGGGATACGAGCAGTACTTC.

This clonotype was picked up many times. This rearrangement joins TRBV7-9 to TRBJ2-6, with a weak D call TRBD1 (6 bases). V dropped 5 bases and J dropped 0 bases, with 11 bases sitting between them. The germline CDR1 and CDR2 sequences are SEHNR and FQNEAQ (reference sequence). The CDR3 has 16 amino acids. In DNA, the CDR3 is TGTGCCAGCAGCGCCGACAGGCTCTCTGGGGCCAACGTCCTGACTTTC. Its translation: CASSADRLSGANVLTF.

This clonotype was seen ten or more times. This chain joins TRBV4-1 and TRBJ2-4; TRBD2 agrees at 10 bases. Germline V gene lookup returns CDR1 MGHRA and CDR2 YSYEKL. Germline trimming cut 2 bases from V and 5 bases from J; bases unmatched to any gene: 3. This CDR3 region has 15 residues. CDR3 amino acids: CASSQHGLAENIQYF. DNA of the CDR3: TGCGCCAGCAGCCAACACGGACTAGCGGAAAACATTCAGTACTTC.

This clonotype was seen repeatedly, ten times or more. The V and J genes are TRBV3-1 and TRBJ1-1; 9 nucleotides match TRBD1. This CDR3 comprises 13 residues. The germline CDR1 and CDR2 sequences are LGHDT and YNNKEL (reference sequence). The V gene end was trimmed by 4 bases and the J gene end by 4 bases; junction bases not matched to a gene: 1. CDR3 in DNA: TGTGCCAGCAGCCCGGACAGGGGCACTGAAGCTTTCTTT. Translation gives CASSPDRGTEAFF.

This clonotype has at least ten counts. V gene TRBV2 combines with J gene TRBJ2-7; perhaps TRBD2 as D (5 bases). This CDR3 has 13 amino acids. CDR1 SNHLY and CDR2 FYNNEI come from the germline V gene. Trimming cost V 0 bases and J 4 bases, with 7 bases left between them. Written as DNA, the CDR3 is TGTGCCAGCAGTGAAGCGCCGGGATACGAGCAGTACTTC. Amino acids: CASSEAPGYEQYF.

The chain recombines TRBV20-1 with TRBJ2-1; perhaps TRBD1 as D (5 bases). V shed 3 bases and J shed 11 bases, with 11 bases lying between them. Per the germline V gene, CDR1 is DFQATT and CDR2 is SNEGSKA (reference sequence). This CDR3 has 11 amino acids. The CDR3 region is CSASGREKQFF. The CDR3 DNA sequence: TGCAGTGCTAGCGGCAGGGAAAAGCAGTTCTTC.

This clonotype was observed at least ten times. The gene calls are TRBV20-1 and TRBJ2-3; 11 bases map to TRBD2. With V trimmed by 6 bases and J by 3 bases, 11 bases remained unmatched. Germline CDR1 and CDR2: DFQATT and SNEGSKA (reference sequence). The CDR3 extends over 16 amino acids. CDR3 coding DNA: TGCAGTGCCATAGGACTAGCGGGTAGCTGGACAGATACGCAGTATTTT. Residues: CSAIGLAGSWTDTQYF.

In its sample, this clonotype was seen many times. This chain uses TRBV28 with TRBJ1-2; D is perhaps TRBD1 (6 bases). Germline V lookup: CDR1 MDHEN, CDR2 SYDVKM. The V gene lost 6 bases and the J gene lost 3 bases, with 14 bases spanning the gap. The CDR3 is made up of 14 amino acids. The CDR3, as DNA: TGTGCCAGCAGAGAACAGGGATCATACTATGGCTACACCTTC. It translates to CASREQGSYYGYTF.

Ten or more counts support this clonotype. The chain employs TRBV7-2 and TRBJ1-2; D is undetermined. This CDR3 comprises 13 residues. From germline, CDR1 is SGHTA and CDR2 FQGNSA. Trimming removed 0 bases at V and 11 bases at J, with 13 bases between. The CDR3 loop reads CASSLAGSREYTF. DNA for the CDR3: TGTGCCAGCAGCTTAGCGGGATCTCGTGAATACACCTTC.

This clonotype was seen only a few times. V is TRBV29-1 and J is TRBJ2-5; 7 nucleotides agree with TRBD1. CDR1 and CDR2 from the germline V gene are SQVTM and ANQGSEA. CDR3 length: 13 amino acids. Losses at the gene ends were 6 bases for V and 4 bases for J; bases not matched to a gene: 8. The CDR3 sequence is CSVRRTGGETQYF. CDR3 nucleotides: TGCAGCGTCCGGAGGACAGGCGGAGAGACCCAGTACTTC.

This clonotype was picked up many times. The chain couples TRBV4-1 to TRBJ2-1, with TRBD2 matching over 9 bases. The germline CDR1 and CDR2 sequences are MGHRA and YSYEKL. The junction had 9 bases not matched to a gene; V was cut back by 8 bases and J by 7 bases. The CDR3 runs to 14 residues. The chain's CDR3 is CASAKLAGRNEQFF. The CDR3 nucleotides are TGCGCCAGCGCCAAGCTAGCGGGAAGGAATGAGCAGTTCTTC.

At least ten counts were recorded for this clonotype. The chain joins TRBV6-2 or TRBV6-3 to TRBJ2-2; tentative D call: TRBD2 (6 bases). This CDR3 has 15 residues. The ends were cut back, 2 bases at V and 4 bases at J, with 11 bases in the middle. Germline V gives CDR1 MNHEY, CDR2 SVGEGT. CDR3 sequence: CASSYPGVGTGELFF. The DNA for the CDR3 is TGTGCCAGCAGTTACCCGGGGGTAGGCACCGGGGAGCTGTTTTTT.

This clonotype was picked up a small number of times. The rearrangement uses TRBV29-1 and TRBJ2-7, with unresolved D. Germline-derived CDR1 and CDR2 are SQVTM and ANQGSEA. The germline V and J ends were trimmed by 5 bases and 3 bases, with 14 bases remaining between them. This CDR3 is built from 13 residues. This chain's CDR3 is CSVFSQDIYEQYF. DNA for the CDR3: TGCAGCGTTTTCTCTCAAGATATCTACGAGCAGTACTTC.

This clonotype was seen repeatedly, ten times or more. The chain is built from TRBV11-1 and TRBJ2-1, with 16 bases fitting TRBD2. The V segment lost 10 bases and the J segment 8 bases; nucleotides outside the gene matches: 14. The CDR3 contains 17 residues. Germline CDR1 reads SGHAT; CDR2 reads FQDESV (reference sequence). CDR3 nucleotides: TGTGCCACTGACAAGGGACTAGCGGGAGGGCCTAGGGATGAGCAGTTCTTC. It is translated as CATDKGLAGGPRDEQFF. Combining the CDR3 with reference TRBV11-1 and TRBJ2-1 gives the whole variable domain EAEVAQSPRYKITEKSQAVAFWCDPISGHATLYWYRQILGQGPELLVQFQDESVVDDSQLPKDRFSAERLKGVDSTLKIQPAELGDSAMYLCATDKGLAGGPRDEQFFGPGTRLTVL.

In its sample, this clonotype was seen many times. The chain links TRBV9 to TRBJ2-7; D is unclear. Germline V gene sequence: CDR1 SGDLS, CDR2 YYNGEE. This CDR3 has 14 residues. Trimming cost V 0 bases and J 0 bases, with 7 bases left between them. This CDR3 is CASSVGQSSYEQYF. CDR3 DNA sequence: TGTGCCAGCAGCGTAGGTCAGTCCTCCTACGAGCAGTACTTC.

This clonotype was observed many times. V usage is TRBV12-3 or TRBV12-4 and J usage is TRBJ2-1; D is perhaps TRBD2 (5 bases). The CDR3 totals 13 residues. Trimming pared 4 bases from V and 6 bases from J, leaving 10 bases between. In nucleotides, the CDR3 is TGTGCCAGCAGTTCTCTAGCCGGCAATGAGCAGTTCTTC. Its protein product is CASSSLAGNEQFF.

There are a few counts of this clonotype. This sequence joins TRBV20-1 and TRBJ2-1, with 11 bases that match TRBD2. V lost 8 bases to trimming and J lost 6 bases; unmatched junction nucleotides: 6. CDR1 DFQATT and CDR2 SNEGSKA come from the germline V gene (reference sequence). The CDR3 contains 13 residues. CDR3: CSQRTSGRNEQFF. In DNA form, the CDR3 reads TGCAGTCAGAGGACTAGCGGGCGCAATGAGCAGTTCTTC.

This clonotype was counted many times. The CDR3 nucleotides read TGTGCCAGCACCCGGGGGCCAGAAATTCTTGAGCAGTTCTTC. Encoded protein: CASTRGPEILEQFF. J is TRBJ2-1 and V is TRBV5-6; D tentatively reads TRBD1 or TRBD2 (6 bases each). Trimming shortened V by 6 bases and J by 9 bases, and 19 bases separated the two germline ends. CDR3 length equals 14 residues. The V gene's germline CDR1 is SGHDT and CDR2 YYEEEE.